What follows are 18 T cell receptor beta chains derived from one specimen sequenced in a study of blood T cell repertoires in COVID-19. Data came from immunoSEQ multiplex PCR; TCRdb stores just in-frame clones and leaves some out. Here the sample spans a few hundred thousand clones, around nine tenths being singletons. Material: PBMCs or T cells enriched from blood (not recorded which). The source of these receptors is a woman younger than 45 who had recovered from COVID-19.

The chain recombines TRBV5-1 with TRBJ1-5; TRBD1 matches 9 bases. V trimming: 4 bases; J trimming: 0 bases; junction bases outside the gene matches: 2. The germline CDR1 and CDR2 sequences are SGHRS and YFSETQ. There are 15 residues in the CDR3. CDR3 DNA sequence: TGCGCCAGCAGCCTGACAGGGGGTAGCAATCAGCCCCAGCATTTT. Protein product: CASSLTGGSNQPQHF.

The V call is TRBV5-1, the J call TRBJ2-7; D possibly corresponds to TRBD1 (6 bases). V dropped 5 bases and J dropped 5 bases, with 17 bases sitting between them. This CDR3 contains 14 residues. Germline-derived CDR1 and CDR2 are SGHRS and YFSETQ. The chain's CDR3 is CASSPGQTTNEQYF. DNA for the CDR3: TGCGCCAGCAGTCCCGGACAGACTACTAACGAGCAGTACTTC.

The rearrangement links TRBV7-9 to TRBJ2-1; the D gene is possibly TRBD2 (6 bases). The V and J ends lost 6 bases and 8 bases respectively, with 17 bases between them. This CDR3 region has 14 residues. Germline CDR1 and CDR2: SEHNR and FQNEAQ (reference sequence). The CDR3 loop reads CASSTRRWGDEQFF. The CDR3, as DNA: TGTGCCAGCAGTACTCGTCGGTGGGGGGATGAGCAGTTCTTC.

The chain employs TRBV9 and TRBJ1-1; the D is unclear. V was pared by 2 bases and J by 2 bases, with 10 bases between. CDR1 is SGDLS, CDR2 YYNGEE, per germline. The CDR3 loop spans 14 amino acids. This chain's CDR3 is CASSVRGSNTEAFF. The CDR3, as DNA: TGTGCCAGCAGCGTTAGAGGGAGTAACACTGAAGCTTTCTTT. The variable domain in full, completed from reference TRBV9 and TRBJ1-1, reads DSGVTQTPKHLITATGQRVTLRCSPRSGDLSVYWYQQSLDQGLQFLIQYYNGEERAKGNILERFSAQQFPDLHSELNLSSLELGDSALYFCASSVRGSNTEAFFGQGTRLTVV.

The chain couples TRBV7-8 to TRBJ1-1; D gene unclear. V gave up 3 bases and J gave up 1 base, with 9 bases separating them. Germline V gene data show CDR1 as SGHVS and CDR2 as FQNEAQ. CDR3 length equals 14 residues. The CDR3 nucleotides are TGTGCCAGCAGCTTTAACACAGAGAACACTGAAGCTTTCTTT. This translates into CASSFNTENTEAFF.

The V call is TRBV27, the J call TRBJ1-6; tentatively, D is TRBD1 (6 bases). The germline V gene encodes CDR1 MNHEY and CDR2 SMNVEV (reference sequence). This CDR3 has 13 residues. V dropped 2 bases and J dropped 11 bases, with 10 bases sitting between them. CDR3 coding DNA: TGTGCCAGCAGTTTACTTGGACAGCCACCCCTCCACTTT. This translates into CASSLLGQPPLHF.

This sequence joins TRBV27 and TRBJ2-7, with TRBD1 matching 8 bases. Trimming took 5 bases from V and 2 from J; bases not matched to a gene: 2. CDR1 and CDR2 from the germline V gene are MNHEY and SMNVEV (reference sequence). The CDR3 length is 13 residues. The CDR3 DNA reads TGTGCCAGCAGTCAGGGACAGGCCTACGAGCAGTACTTC. This gives the protein CASSQGQAYEQYF.

The gene calls are TRBV4-3 and TRBJ2-7; TRBD1 agrees at 8 bases. There are 15 residues in the CDR3. The germline V gene has CDR1 LGHNA and CDR2 YSLEER. After removal of 4 bases from V and 2 bases from J, the junction contained 7 bases not matched to a gene. In nucleotides, the CDR3 is TGCGCCAGCAGCCCAGGACAGGGTGGGACCTACGAGCAGTACTTC. This encodes CASSPGQGGTYEQYF.

The V call is TRBV6-5, the J call TRBJ1-1, with TRBD1 matching over 7 bases. Germline CDR1 is MNHEY and CDR2 is SVGAGI. CDR3 size: 13 residues. The J segment lost 8 bases and the V segment lost 6 bases, leaving 9 bases of the junction unmatched. This CDR3 is CASSRGQYLEAFF. The CDR3 DNA is TGTGCCAGCAGCCGGGGACAGTATTTAGAAGCTTTCTTT.

This chain uses TRBV7-9 with TRBJ2-7; D might be TRBD1 (5 bases). The CDR3 covers 15 residues. Germline loops: CDR1 SEHNR, CDR2 FQNEAQ (reference sequence). V was cut by 0 bases and J by 5 bases, with 14 bases left in between. DNA for the CDR3: TGTGCCAGCAGCTTAGCGCGTCAGGGAATACACGAGCAGTACTTC. This sequence encodes CASSLARQGIHEQYF.

V and J are TRBV19 and TRBJ1-2; 9 bases match TRBD1. Germline values: CDR1 LNHDA, CDR2 SQIVND (reference sequence). This CDR3 spans 14 amino acids. With V trimmed by 4 bases and J by 7 bases, 7 bases remained unmatched. The CDR3 coding sequence is TGTGCCAGTAGTACGACAGGGGGTGCTTTTGGCTACACCTTC. This translates into CASSTTGGAFGYTF.

The CDR3 protein is CASGTSLGVYEQYF. In DNA form, the CDR3 reads TGTGCTAGCGGGACTAGCCTAGGTGTGTACGAGCAGTACTTC. The chain employs TRBV12-5 and TRBJ2-7, with 9 bases matching TRBD2. V lost 9 bases, J lost 4 bases, and 10 bases stayed unmatched. Germline CDR1 reads LGHNT; CDR2 reads FRNRAP. The CDR3 runs to 14 residues.

The chain carries TRBV30 and TRBJ1-6; TRBD1 matches 8 bases. CDR1 GTSNPN and CDR2 SVGIG come from the germline V gene (reference sequence). Trimming cost V 3 bases and J 8 bases; bases outside gene matches: 6. The CDR3 is 14 residues long. Here the CDR3 reads CAWRFTGGYSPLHF. CDR3 coding DNA: TGTGCCTGGAGATTCACAGGGGGATATTCACCCCTCCACTTT.

The V and J genes are TRBV28 and TRBJ1-5; D ambiguous. CDR3 size: 13 residues. Germline CDR1 is MDHEN and CDR2 is SYDVKM. V was shortened by 10 bases and J by 5 bases, with 15 bases between the two germline ends. CDR3 bases: TGTGCCACCGGACCGGGATTTTATCAGCCCCAGCATTTT. Amino acid sequence: CATGPGFYQPQHF.

The chain links TRBV5-1 to TRBJ1-6; 9 positions match TRBD1. With V trimmed by 3 bases and J by 6 bases, 13 bases remained unmatched. The V gene's germline CDR1 is SGHRS and CDR2 YFSETQ. This CDR3 spans 18 amino acids. For the CDR3, the DNA is TGCGCCAGCAGCTCCCTAGGGACAGGGTCGGAACCTAATTCACCCCTCCACTTT. Translated, it gives CASSSLGTGSEPNSPLHF.

The V gene is TRBV7-2, the J gene TRBJ2-2; 7 bases are shared with TRBD2. The V segment lost 5 bases and the J segment 2 bases; nucleotides outside the gene matches: 5. The CDR3 sequence is 15 residues long. Looked up from germline, CDR1 is SGHTA and CDR2 is FQGNSA. CDR3: CASSQSGANTGELFF. CDR3 in DNA: TGTGCCAGCAGCCAAAGCGGGGCCAACACCGGGGAGCTGTTTTTT. Full variable domain (rest looked up from reference TRBV7-2 and TRBJ2-2): GAGVSQSPSNKVTEKGKDVELRCDPISGHTALYWYRQSLGQGLEFLIYFQGNSAPDKSGLPSDRFSAERTGGSVSTLTIQRTQQEDSAVYLCASSQSGANTGELFFGEGSRLTVL.

The rearrangement joins TRBV4-3 to TRBJ2-6; tentative D call: TRBD1 (6 bases). Germline V gene lookup returns CDR1 LGHNA and CDR2 YSLEER. This CDR3 contains 17 residues. Trimming left V 1 base short and J 4 bases short, with 14 bases between. Written as DNA, the CDR3 is TGCGCCAGCAGCCAAGTGTCAGGGGCGGCCGGGGCCAACGTCCTGACTTTC. Translation: CASSQVSGAAGANVLTF.

This clone was detected only once. The chain uses TRBV5-1 and TRBJ1-1, with D maybe TRBD1 (5 bases). The CDR3 runs 15 residues. Trimming pared 0 bases from V and 2 bases from J, leaving 11 bases between. Germline V lookup: CDR1 SGHRS, CDR2 YFSETQ. The CDR3 nucleotides read TGCGCCAGCAGCTTGGCCGAAGGGGTCAACACTGAAGCTTTCTTT. It codes for CASSLAEGVNTEAFF.